The 17 T cell receptor beta chains in this list originate from one sample, sequenced in a study of somatic mutations in cytotoxic T cells in rheumatoid arthritis. Here immunoSEQ multiplex PCR was the method, and the copy in TCRdb shows in-frame clones only, minus some. The data show approximately 30,000 clones, with around 80% seen just once and more than 4.5% held by the top ten. Material for sequencing was CD8+ T cells sorted from blood. These receptors were obtained from a man aged 50-59 years in good health.

The V call is TRBV11-2, the J call TRBJ2-1, with 9 bases matching TRBD2. CDR3 length: 15 amino acids. The germline CDR1 and CDR2 sequences are SGHAT and FQNNGV. V gave up 5 bases and J gave up 6 bases; unmatched junction bases: 8. The CDR3 here is CASSSPSGRTNEQFF. As DNA, the CDR3 is TGTGCCAGCAGCAGCCCCAGCGGGAGGACCAATGAGCAGTTCTTC.

The chain combines TRBV11-2 with TRBJ2-3; D is undetermined. V shed 0 bases and J shed 8 bases, with 0 bases lying between them. Germline V gives CDR1 SGHAT, CDR2 FQNNGV. CDR3 length equals 10 residues. The CDR3 here is CASSLDTQYF. The CDR3 region has the DNA TGTGCCAGCAGCTTAGATACGCAGTATTTT.

About this clone: A read error may produce the germline difference seen at one junction end. The chain links TRBV7-9 to TRBJ2-7; D uncertain. CDR1 SEHNR and CDR2 FQNEAQ come from the germline V gene (reference sequence). The CDR3 contains 11 residues. The CDR3 bases are TGTGCCAGCAGCTCCTCCCACGAGCAGTACTTC. Protein: CASSSSHEQYF.

V and J are TRBV19 and TRBJ1-1; D perhaps matches TRBD1 (6 bases). Germline loops: CDR1 LNHDA, CDR2 SQIVND (reference sequence). Trimming removed 8 bases from V and 1 base from J, with 14 bases in between. The CDR3 consists of 14 residues. The CDR3 nucleotides are TGTGCCAGTGGCGCAAGGACAGCGAACACTGAAGCTTTCTTT. It codes for CASGARTANTEAFF. Based on the CDR3 plus reference TRBV19 and TRBJ1-1, the full variable domain is DGGITQSPKYLFRKEGQNVTLSCEQNLNHDAMYWYRQDPGQGLRLIYYSQIVNDFQKGDIAEGYSVSREKKESFPLTVTSAQKNPTAFYLCASGARTANTEAFFGQGTRLTVV.

The chain joins TRBV4-1 to TRBJ2-7; TRBD2 might be the D (6 bases). CDR3 length equals 14 residues. Trimming removed 1 base at V and 3 bases at J, with 10 bases between. CDR1 MGHRA and CDR2 YSYEKL come from the germline V gene. CDR3 coding DNA: TGCGCCAGCAGCCAAGTCCGGGGGATCTACGAGCAGTACTTC. It codes for CASSQVRGIYEQYF.

This chain connects TRBV19 to TRBJ2-3; D possibly uses TRBD1 or TRBD2 (7 bases each). Germline assignment: CDR1 LNHDA and CDR2 SQIVND (reference sequence). The CDR3 extends over 16 amino acids. Trimming took off 5 bases at V and 2 bases at J, with 17 bases between the two ends. This chain's CDR3 is CASSHDREGFTDTQYF. CDR3 coding DNA: TGTGCCAGTAGTCACGACAGGGAGGGTTTCACAGATACGCAGTATTTT.

The CDR3 loop is CASSFTPGSSARSYNEQFF. DNA of the CDR3: TGTGCCAGCAGCTTCACCCCGGGATCTAGCGCACGCTCCTACAATGAGCAGTTCTTC. The V call is TRBV7-9, the J call TRBJ2-1; tentatively, D is TRBD2 (6 bases). The CDR3 spans 19 residues. V dropped 3 bases and J dropped 0 bases, with 21 bases sitting between them. The V gene's germline CDR1 is SEHNR and CDR2 FQNEAQ (reference sequence).

This clone is categorized as medium-sized. The chain carries TRBV9 and TRBJ1-5; 7 nucleotides line up with TRBD1. Germline lookup yields CDR1 SGDLS and CDR2 YYNGEE. This CDR3 region has 18 residues. V gave up 5 bases and J gave up 3 bases; unmatched junction bases: 17. The CDR3 protein is CASRSDRATRALNQPQHF. CDR3 DNA: TGTGCCAGCAGATCCGACAGGGCCACCCGCGCTCTCAATCAGCCCCAGCATTTT.

V and J are TRBV7-7 and TRBJ2-1, with 9 bases identical to TRBD2. J gave up 3 bases and V 1 base, and 1 base lay outside the gene matches. The CDR3 contains 15 residues. Germline CDR1 reads SSHAT; CDR2 reads FNYEAQ (reference sequence). The CDR3 sequence: CASSLGTSVYNEQFF. DNA of the CDR3: TGTGCCAGCAGCTTAGGGACTAGCGTCTACAATGAGCAGTTCTTC.

The chain recombines TRBV4-1 with TRBJ1-5; D ambiguous. Germline CDR1 MGHRA, CDR2 YSYEKL. This CDR3 has 15 amino acids. V lost 0 bases and J lost 2, with 8 bases in between. CDR3 nucleotide sequence: TGCGCCAGCAGCCAAGAAAGGAGGGGCAATCAGCCCCAGCATTTT. Translated: CASSQERRGNQPQHF.

The chain has TRBV13 and TRBJ2-1, with D uncertain. CDR1 and CDR2 from the germline V gene are PRHDT and FYEKMQ (reference sequence). V lost 5 bases, J lost 5 bases, and 7 bases lay in between. The CDR3 sequence is 12 residues long. CDR3 amino acids: CASSLRNNEQFF. CDR3 DNA: TGTGCCAGCAGCCTCAGGAACAATGAGCAGTTCTTC. Full variable domain (outside the CDR3, taken from reference TRBV13 and TRBJ2-1): AAGVIQSPRHLIKEKRETATLKCYPIPRHDTVYWYQQGPGQDPQFLISFYEKMQSDKGSIPDRFSAQQFSDYHSELNMSSLELGDSALYFCASSLRNNEQFFGPGTRLTVL.

The gene calls are TRBV9 and TRBJ2-1; 10 nucleotides line up with TRBD2. CDR1 is SGDLS, CDR2 YYNGEE, per germline. V shed 4 bases and J 8 bases; nucleotides not matched to a gene: 12. CDR3 size: 16 residues. The CDR3 bases are TGTGCCAGCAGCCCCACCCAGCGGGAGGGCCGTGATGAGCAGTTCTTC. Translating it yields CASSPTQREGRDEQFF.

V is TRBV9 and J is TRBJ2-1, with D possibly being TRBD1 (6 bases). The ends were cut back, 2 bases at V and 4 bases at J, with 13 bases in the middle. The CDR3 runs to 15 residues. CDR1 SGDLS and CDR2 YYNGEE come from the germline V gene. The CDR3 protein is CASSVSTGEYNEQFF. DNA of the CDR3: TGTGCCAGCAGCGTGTCGACAGGAGAATACAATGAGCAGTTCTTC.

V is TRBV9 and J is TRBJ1-3, with 7 bases identical to TRBD1. Losses at the gene ends were 3 bases for V and 5 bases for J; bases not matched to a gene: 14. The CDR3 covers 17 residues. Germline values: CDR1 SGDLS, CDR2 YYNGEE. The CDR3 DNA sequence: TGTGCCAGCAGCGGGGGACGGGACAGAGAAAGAAGAAACACCATATATTTT. Translated: CASSGGRDRERRNTIYF.

The gene calls are TRBV6-4 and TRBJ2-2; D is unresolved. CDR3 length: 14 amino acids. V was shortened by 0 bases and J by 5 bases, with 7 bases between the two germline ends. From germline, CDR1 is MRHNA and CDR2 SNTAGT. The CDR3 loop is CASSDSSDTGELFF. The CDR3, as DNA: TGTGCCAGCAGTGACTCGAGCGATACCGGGGAGCTGTTTTTT.

The chain recombines TRBV27 with TRBJ1-5; 9 nucleotides match TRBD1. Germline V gene data show CDR1 as MNHEY and CDR2 as SMNVEV (reference sequence). V dropped 5 bases and J dropped 2; count of bases not matched to a gene: 4. The CDR3 extends over 15 amino acids. The CDR3 DNA reads as TGTGCCAGCAGTCCGGACAGGGGTGGCAATCAGCCCCAGCATTTT. Translation: CASSPDRGGNQPQHF.

The chain joins TRBV29-1 to TRBJ2-1, with 8 bases lining up with TRBD2. CDR1 and CDR2 (germline): SQVTM, ANQGSEA. The J segment lost 1 base and the V segment lost 7 bases, leaving 6 bases of the junction unmatched. The CDR3 contains 14 residues. The CDR3 loop reads CSAGGGRSYNEQFF. CDR3 nucleotides: TGCAGCGCTGGGGGCGGGAGGTCCTACAATGAGCAGTTCTTC.